These T cell receptor beta chains were read from a single sample in a study of blood T cells in healthy people across ages. TCRdb reprocessed the 5' RACE reads with MiXCR, giving one entry per CDR3 protein. This sample yields approximately 780,000 distinct CDR3 sequences, of which 25% to 30% are seen a single time; 2.5% to 3.5% belongs to the top ten. The sample was also reused in another study, on T cells of mothers and their children.

Sequencing used blood. The origin of the receptors is a boy between 10 and 17 years old in good health. The CDR3 runs from the conserved cysteine through the conserved F or W. Fields, in order: D gene, V gene, J gene, clone size, CDR3 protein, CDR3 DNA. D genes are given only for firm matches. Clone size appears in some rows only: once, few, many, or a class for an expanded clone.

-	TRBV19	TRBJ2-7	-	CASSHSFGGSYEQYF	TGTGCCAGTAGTCATTCTTTCGGAGGATCCTACGAGCAGTACTTC
-	TRBV20-1	TRBJ1-1	-	CSAREARVNTEAFF	TGCAGTGCTAGGGAAGCGAGGGTGAACACTGAAGCTTTCTTT
TRBD2	TRBV9	TRBJ2-3	-	CASSVGGGTSTDTQYF	TGTGCCAGCAGCGTAGGCGGGGGGACGAGCACAGATACGCAGTATTTT
-	TRBV9	TRBJ1-1	-	CASSVAGNTVAFF	TGTGCCAGCAGCGTTGCCGGGAACACTGTAGCTTTCTTT
TRBD1	TRBV7-9	TRBJ2-1	once	CASSLARQGRNEQFF	TGTGCCAGCAGCTTAGCAAGACAGGGGCGGAATGAGCAGTTCTTC
TRBD1	TRBV6-4	TRBJ1-2	-	CASSDGQVDGYTF	TGTGCCAGCAGTGACGGACAGGTAGATGGCTACACCTTC
-	TRBV13	TRBJ1-6	once	CASSLHAGDIYPPLHF	TGTGCCAGCAGCTTGCACGCAGGGGACATCTATCCACCCCTCCACTTT
TRBD1	TRBV18	TRBJ1-2	few	CASSAGTGADYGYTF	TGTGCCAGCTCGGCCGGGACAGGGGCTGACTATGGCTACACCTTC
-	TRBV27	TRBJ2-1	few	CASSNLLNSAAPYNEQFF	TGTGCCAGCAGTAACCTTCTCAACTCAGCCGCCCCATACAATGAGCAGTTCTTC
-	TRBV6-6	TRBJ1-4	many	CASSSAGSNEKLFF	TGTGCCAGCAGTTCGGCGGGCTCCAATGAAAAACTGTTTTTT
TRBD2	TRBV10-2	TRBJ2-7	few	CASSLSGTSWDEQYF	TGCGCCAGCAGCCTTTCCGGGACTAGCTGGGACGAGCAGTACTTC
TRBD2	TRBV5-1	TRBJ2-4	-	CASSIIAGGLRENIQYF	TGCGCCAGCAGCATAATAGCGGGAGGGCTTCGGGAAAACATTCAGTACTTC
TRBD2	TRBV20-1	TRBJ2-3	many	CSAGTSGDTDTQYF	TGCAGTGCTGGGACTAGCGGGGACACAGATACGCAGTATTTT
-	TRBV3-1	TRBJ1-2	few	CASSQGSEGKGYTF	TGTGCCAGCAGCCAAGGAAGCGAGGGGAAGGGCTACACCTTC